This T cell receptor (beta chain) comes out of a study of shared clonotypes between healthy human individuals. Germline V CDR1 and CDR2: SEHNR, FQNEAQ (reference sequence). This CDR3 region has 14 residues. Deletions cut 10 bases from V and 0 bases from J, with 12 bases between. Whole-study findings and limits: The naive CD4 repertoires of several donors were compared, and 5% to 6.5% of clonotypes were shared.

TCRdb's table, derived via immunoSEQ multiplex PCR, lists solely in-frame clones and lacks some. The sample records millions of clones, around 90% being singletons. A note on this clone: Antigen specificity is unknown.

The receptor was derived from a man aged 18 to 29 in good health. The chain has TRBV7-9 and TRBJ1-4, with D unresolved. The specimen was naive CD4+ T cells sorted from blood. Subset meaning: CD45RA+ positively selected. As DNA, the CDR3 is TGTGCCACTACCTTAGGAGCAACTAATGAAAAACTGTTTTTT. This translates into CATTLGATNEKLFF.